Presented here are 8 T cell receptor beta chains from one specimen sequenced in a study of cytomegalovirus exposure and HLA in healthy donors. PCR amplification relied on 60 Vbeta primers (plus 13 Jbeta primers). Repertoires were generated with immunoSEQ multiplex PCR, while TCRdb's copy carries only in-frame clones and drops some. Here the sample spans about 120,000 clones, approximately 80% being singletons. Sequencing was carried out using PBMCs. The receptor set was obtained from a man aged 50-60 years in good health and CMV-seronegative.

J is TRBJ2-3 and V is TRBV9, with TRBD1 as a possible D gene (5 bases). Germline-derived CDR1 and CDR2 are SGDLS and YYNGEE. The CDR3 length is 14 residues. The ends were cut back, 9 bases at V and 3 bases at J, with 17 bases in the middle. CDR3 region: CATQNRSVTDTQYF. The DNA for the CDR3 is TGTGCCACCCAGAACAGGTCCGTGACAGATACGCAGTATTTT.

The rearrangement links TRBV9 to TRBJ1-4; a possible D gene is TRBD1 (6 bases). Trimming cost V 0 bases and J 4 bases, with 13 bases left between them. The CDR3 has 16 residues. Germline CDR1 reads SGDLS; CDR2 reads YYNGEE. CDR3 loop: CASSVGDGQLNEKLFF. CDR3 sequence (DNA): TGTGCCAGCAGCGTAGGGGACGGACAGCTTAATGAAAAACTGTTTTTT.

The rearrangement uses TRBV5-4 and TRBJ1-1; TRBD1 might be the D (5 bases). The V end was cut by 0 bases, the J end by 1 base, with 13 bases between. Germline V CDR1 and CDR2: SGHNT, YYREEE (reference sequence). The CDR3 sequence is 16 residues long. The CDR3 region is CASSLELGVGNTEAFF. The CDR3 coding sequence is TGTGCCAGCAGCTTGGAGTTAGGGGTTGGGAACACTGAAGCTTTCTTT.

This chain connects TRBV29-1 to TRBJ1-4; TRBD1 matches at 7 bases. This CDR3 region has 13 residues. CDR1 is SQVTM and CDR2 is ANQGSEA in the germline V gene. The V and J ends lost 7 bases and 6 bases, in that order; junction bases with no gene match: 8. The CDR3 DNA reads TGCAGCGGGGGCTCGGGACAGTATGAAAAACTGTTTTTT. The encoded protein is CSGGSGQYEKLFF.

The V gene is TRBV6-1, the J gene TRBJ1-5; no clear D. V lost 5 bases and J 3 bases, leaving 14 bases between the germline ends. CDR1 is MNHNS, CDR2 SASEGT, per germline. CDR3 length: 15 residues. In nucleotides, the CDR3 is TGTGCCAGCAGTCGAAGTAGAGGAGACAATCAGCCCCAGCATTTT. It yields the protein CASSRSRGDNQPQHF.

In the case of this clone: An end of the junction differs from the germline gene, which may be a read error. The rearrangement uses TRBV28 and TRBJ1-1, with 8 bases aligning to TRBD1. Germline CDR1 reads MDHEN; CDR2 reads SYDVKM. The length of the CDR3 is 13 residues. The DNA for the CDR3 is TGTGCCAGCACCGGGGCGGGGACAGGACTTGGGGGGTTT. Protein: CASTGAGTGLGGF. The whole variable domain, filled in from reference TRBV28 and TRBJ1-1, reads DVKVTQSSRYLVKRTGEKVFLECVQDMDHENMFWYRQDPGLGLRLIYFSYDVKMKEKGDIPEGYSVSREKKERFSLILESASTNQTSMYLCASTGAGTGLGGFGQGTRLTVV.

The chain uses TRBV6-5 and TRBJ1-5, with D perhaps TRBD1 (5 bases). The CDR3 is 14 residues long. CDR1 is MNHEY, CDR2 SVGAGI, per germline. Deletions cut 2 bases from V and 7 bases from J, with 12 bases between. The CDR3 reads CASSYGGSGQPQHF. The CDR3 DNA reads TGTGCCAGCAGTTACGGGGGAAGCGGGCAGCCCCAGCATTTT.

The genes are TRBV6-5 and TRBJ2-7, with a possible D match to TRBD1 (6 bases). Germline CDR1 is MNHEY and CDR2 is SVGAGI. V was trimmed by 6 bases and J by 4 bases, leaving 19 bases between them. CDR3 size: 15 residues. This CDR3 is CASRTSTGRRYEQYF. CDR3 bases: TGTGCCAGCAGGACCTCGACAGGCCGACGATACGAGCAGTACTTC.